These 13 T cell receptor beta chains originate from one sample sequenced in a study of T cell responses to AZD1222 COVID-19 vaccine (dated by TCRdb to the early 2020s). The library was generated by the immunoSEQ multiplex PCR assay. Held by TCRdb, this immuneACCESS table contains in-frame sequences only and omits some clones. Under half of the omission traces to an unresolved V gene where checked; the cause of the rest is unknown. The sample table contains tens of thousands of clones; only one count was recorded for 90% of them. The ten largest clones represent 4.2% of the sample. According to the study, the label for this sample's time point signals: baseline before first vaccination. Sample: peripheral blood, taken on day 0 of AZD1222 vaccination. Receptor source: an adult in good health.

The rearrangement uses TRBV5-1 and TRBJ1-1; TRBD1 aligns across 7 bases. The CDR3 spans 15 residues. Trimming at V came to 3 bases and at J to 3 bases, leaving 8 bases not matched to a gene. In germline, CDR1 is SGHRS, CDR2 YFSETQ. This CDR3 reads CASSSDRLGHTEAFF. The CDR3 region has the DNA TGCGCCAGCAGCTCGGACAGGTTGGGGCACACTGAAGCTTTCTTT. The variable domain in full, completed from reference TRBV5-1 and TRBJ1-1, reads KAGVTQTPRYLIKTRGQQVTLSCSPISGHRSVSWYQQTPGQGLQFLFEYFSETQRNKGNFPGRFSGRQFSNSRSEMNVSTLELGDSALYLCASSSDRLGHTEAFFGQGTRLTVV.

CDR3 nucleotides: TGTGCCAGCAGAGGGGGCATGGGGCAGGGAGAAACCTACTATGGCTACACCTTC. This sequence encodes CASRGGMGQGETYYGYTF. The rearrangement joins TRBV2 to TRBJ1-2; 7 bases line up with TRBD1. After removal of 6 bases from V and 3 bases from J, the junction contained 19 bases not matched to a gene. This CDR3 is 18 amino acids long. From germline, CDR1 is SNHLY and CDR2 FYNNEI.

This rearrangement joins TRBV20-1 to TRBJ2-7, with D perhaps TRBD2 (6 bases). This CDR3 has 13 amino acids. The V and J ends lost 3 bases and 4 bases respectively, with 13 bases between them. Germline-derived CDR1 and CDR2 are DFQATT and SNEGSKA (reference sequence). The CDR3 region has the DNA TGCAGTGCTAGTGGGGGGTCGAGGTACGAGCAGTACTTC. Translation: CSASGGSRYEQYF.

The rearrangement uses TRBV2 and TRBJ2-7; 8 positions agree with TRBD1. The CDR3 consists of 15 residues. CDR1 and CDR2 (germline): SNHLY, FYNNEI. V trimming: 7 bases; J trimming: 6 bases; junction bases outside the gene matches: 14. CDR3 bases: TGTGCCAGCACAGCCGGGACAGGCGCCATGGGCGAGCAGTACTTC. Its protein is CASTAGTGAMGEQYF.

This sequence joins TRBV6-4 and TRBJ1-2, with 8 positions matching TRBD1. The V gene end was trimmed by 11 bases and the J gene end by 0 bases; junction bases not matched to a gene: 5. In germline, CDR1 is MRHNA, CDR2 SNTAGT. The CDR3 is 13 amino acids. CDR3 DNA sequence: TGTGCCGGCAAACAGGGGGCTAACTATGGCTACACCTTC. Translation: CAGKQGANYGYTF.

The gene calls are TRBV7-2 and TRBJ2-7; no clear D. V was clipped by 2 bases and J by 3 bases, with 8 bases between them. CDR3 length equals 13 residues. The germline V gene encodes CDR1 SGHTA and CDR2 FQGNSA. CDR3 residues: CASSLSSSYEQYF. CDR3 DNA: TGTGCCAGCAGCTTATCATCCAGCTACGAGCAGTACTTC.

V usage is TRBV28 and J usage is TRBJ1-1; TRBD1 matches at 9 bases. Germline CDR1 and CDR2: MDHEN and SYDVKM. The CDR3 runs 17 residues. V dropped 6 bases and J dropped 6; count of bases not matched to a gene: 17. CDR3 residues: CASSPGAGQGKLAEAFF. The CDR3, as DNA: TGTGCCAGCAGCCCAGGGGCCGGACAGGGGAAGTTGGCTGAAGCTTTCTTT.

The chain links TRBV27 to TRBJ2-2; D is uncertain. Trimming removed 3 bases at V and 5 bases at J, with 10 bases between. Germline-derived CDR1 and CDR2 are MNHEY and SMNVEV (reference sequence). The CDR3 has 14 residues. The CDR3 DNA reads TGTGCCAGCAGTTTCGGTCTCTTAACCGGGGAGCTGTTTTTT. It encodes CASSFGLLTGELFF.

The chain uses TRBV27 and TRBJ1-3; the match to TRBD1 covers 8 bases. CDR3 length: 17 amino acids. J was trimmed by 4 bases and V by 4 bases; bases with no gene match: 12. Germline V gene sequence: CDR1 MNHEY, CDR2 SMNVEV (reference sequence). The CDR3, as DNA: TGTGCCAGCAGTTCCACGAACAGGGGGTTGACAGGAAACACCATATATTTT. This sequence encodes CASSSTNRGLTGNTIYF.

V gene TRBV10-3 combines with J gene TRBJ1-2, with D maybe TRBD1 (5 bases). CDR1 and CDR2 (germline): ENHRY, SYGVKD. V gave up 6 bases and J gave up 8 bases, with 19 bases separating them. The CDR3 is made up of 14 amino acids. CDR3 in DNA: TGTGCCATCAGCCCAGGGTCCAGGGCAGGCGGCTACACCTTC. Translated, it gives CAISPGSRAGGYTF.

V and J are TRBV5-1 and TRBJ2-7; the match to TRBD1 covers 8 bases. The CDR3 totals 15 residues. Unmatched junction bases numbered 6, after V lost 4 bases and J lost 0 bases. The germline CDR1 and CDR2 sequences are SGHRS and YFSETQ. The CDR3 sequence: CASSPRQGSSYEQYF. CDR3 coding DNA: TGCGCCAGCAGCCCCCGACAGGGGAGCTCCTACGAGCAGTACTTC.

This chain links TRBV5-1 with TRBJ1-5; the match to TRBD1 covers 10 bases. The CDR3 is 15 amino acids. Trimming took 3 bases from V and 2 from J; bases not matched to a gene: 2. The V gene's germline CDR1 is SGHRS and CDR2 YFSETQ. The CDR3 loop is CASSSGTGGNQPQHF. The CDR3 DNA reads TGCGCCAGCAGCTCCGGGACAGGGGGCAATCAGCCCCAGCATTTT.

This sequence joins TRBV19 and TRBJ2-2; 8 nucleotides line up with TRBD1. J gave up 6 bases and V 2 bases, and 8 bases lay outside the gene matches. CDR3 length equals 16 residues. Germline-derived CDR1 and CDR2 are LNHDA and SQIVND (reference sequence). The DNA for the CDR3 is TGTGCCAGTAGTATAAACAGGGGGTCTCGTGCCGGGGAGCTGTTTTTT. It translates to CASSINRGSRAGELFF.